The clone carrying this T cell receptor beta chain came up a few times. What it recognizes is unknown. This record belongs to a study of T-cell reconstitution after alpha-beta-depleted transplantation in children. Findings and limits, study-wide: Reportedly, alpha-beta T cells present about two months post-transplant originated from several hundred expanded clones of graft origin. Some patients owed their high day-60 TCRbeta diversity to surviving recipient T cells and thymic progenitors.

For TCRbeta, the library was prepared with unique molecular identifiers. TCRdb independently ran MiXCR on the PCR reads; one entry per CDR3 protein. This table holds about 120,000 distinct CDR3 sequences, more than 20% found once. This CDR3 contains 13 residues. V was shortened by 1 base and J by 0 bases, with 3 bases between the two germline ends. Germline V gene sequence: CDR1 SGHVS, CDR2 FNYEAQ. This receptor was taken from a male patient aged 2 to 9 who had a stem cell transplant for chronic granulomatous disease, so the T cells may come from the graft donor. This material consisted of PBMCs, mostly from graft donor cells, taken 180 days after TCRalphabeta/CD19-depleted stem cell transplant. The rearrangement links TRBV7-6 to TRBJ1-1, with D unclear. The CDR3 here is CASSLDVNTEAFF. Written as DNA, the CDR3 is TGTGCCAGCAGCTTAGACGTGAACACTGAAGCTTTCTTT.